The 2 T cell receptor beta chains reported below all come from one sample, sequenced in a study of blood T cell repertoires in COVID-19. TCRdb's copy holds only in-frame clones and misses some; the assay was immunoSEQ multiplex PCR. The data hold roughly 290,000 clones, with approximately 89% observed a single time. What was sequenced was peripheral blood. The source of these receptors is a woman in her forties or fifties who had recovered from COVID-19.

The chain employs TRBV6-5 and TRBJ2-4; 9 nucleotides align to TRBD1. The CDR3 consists of 15 residues. Germline values: CDR1 MNHEY, CDR2 SVGAGI. The J segment lost 2 bases and the V segment lost 9 bases, leaving 8 bases of the junction unmatched. The CDR3 protein is CARPQGALPKNIQYF. DNA of the CDR3: TGTGCCAGACCACAGGGGGCGCTGCCCAAAAACATTCAGTACTTC.

This clone appeared once. V gene TRBV7-9 combines with J gene TRBJ2-2; TRBD1 agrees at 7 bases. Germline CDR1 is SEHNR and CDR2 is FQNEAQ (reference sequence). V was clipped by 5 bases and J by 3 bases; unmatched bases: 9. This CDR3 contains 16 residues. CDR3 amino acids: CASSLPQGSHTGELFF. DNA for the CDR3: TGTGCCAGCAGCCTCCCACAGGGGTCGCACACCGGGGAGCTGTTTTTT.